These 22 T cell receptor beta chains share one sample of origin, sequenced in a study of radiation and T cells in renal cell carcinoma. Time point meaning: blood 4 weeks post-SBRT, at nephrectomy. The treatment was: 15 Gy SBRT to primary tumor, nephrectomy 4 weeks later. The table came from immunoSEQ multiplex PCR; TCRdb's copy has only in-frame clones and leaves some out. This table holds 140,000 or so clones, about 88% found once. The starting material was blood, obtained from a patient whose treatment included radiotherapy and nephrectomy. The receptors were gathered from a woman aged 45-65 years with renal cell carcinoma.

This clone showed up just once. The rearrangement links TRBV27 to TRBJ1-2; 8 nucleotides align to TRBD1. Trimming removed 3 bases from V and 8 bases from J; junction bases left unmatched: 11. This CDR3 is built from 15 residues. Germline values: CDR1 MNHEY, CDR2 SMNVEV (reference sequence). Written as DNA, the CDR3 is TGTGCCAGCAGTTTCGGACAGGGCACGATAAGGGGCTACACCTTC. The encoded protein is CASSFGQGTIRGYTF.

This clone is a singleton in its sample. CDR3 sequence reads: CASSLAGVTDTQYF. The CDR3 bases are TGTGCCAGCAGCTTAGCGGGAGTAACAGATACGCAGTATTTT. The chain recombines TRBV11-2 with TRBJ2-3; weak D call: TRBD2 (6 bases). The germline V gene encodes CDR1 SGHAT and CDR2 FQNNGV. This CDR3 has 14 amino acids. V lost 1 base to trimming and J lost 3 bases, with 8 bases between them. Based on the CDR3 plus reference TRBV11-2 and TRBJ2-3, the full variable domain is EAGVAQSPRYKIIEKRQSVAFWCNPISGHATLYWYQQILGQGPKLLIQFQNNGVVDDSQLPKDRFSAERLKGVDSTLKIQPAKLEDSAVYLCASSLAGVTDTQYFGPGTRLTVL.

The gene calls are TRBV6-6 and TRBJ2-5, with D perhaps TRBD2 (6 bases). CDR1 and CDR2 (germline): MNHNY, SVGAGI (reference sequence). CDR3 length equals 14 residues. V lost 0 bases and J 4 bases, leaving 9 bases between the germline ends. CDR3 in amino acids: CASSYSGEAETQYF. The CDR3 DNA is TGTGCCAGCAGTTACTCGGGGGAGGCAGAGACCCAGTACTTC.

The CDR3 sequence: CASNQGQGADEQYF. The CDR3 DNA reads TGTGCCAGCAACCAGGGACAGGGGGCAGACGAGCAGTACTTC. The chain joins TRBV5-6 to TRBJ2-7; TRBD1 matches at 12 bases. This CDR3 spans 14 amino acids. V shed 6 bases, J shed 5 bases, and the junction held 6 bases outside the gene matches. Looked up from germline, CDR1 is SGHDT and CDR2 is YYEEEE. Using reference TRBV5-6 and TRBJ2-7 for the parts outside the CDR3, the full variable domain is DAGVTQSPTHLIKTRGQQVTLRCSPKSGHDTVSWYQQALGQGPQFIFQYYEEEERQRGNFPDRFSGHQFPNYSSELNVNALLLGDSALYLCASNQGQGADEQYFGPGTRLTVT.

This chain joins TRBV6-1 and TRBJ1-2; 7 bases are shared with TRBD1. V lost 1 base to trimming and J lost 7 bases; unmatched junction nucleotides: 9. CDR1 is MNHNS and CDR2 is SASEGT in the germline V gene. The CDR3 has 15 residues. DNA of the CDR3: TGTGCCAGCAGTGAAGACAGGGGTAATGTTGGTGGCTACACCTTC. As protein: CASSEDRGNVGGYTF.

This chain joins TRBV7-2 and TRBJ1-6; D not resolved. Germline assignment: CDR1 SGHTA and CDR2 FQGNSA. V was trimmed by 2 bases and J by 5 bases, leaving 10 bases between them. This CDR3 region has 15 residues. The CDR3 region is CASSLRPYDNSPLHF. The CDR3 region has the DNA TGTGCCAGCAGCTTAAGGCCGTACGATAATTCACCCCTCCACTTT.

The rearrangement links TRBV5-4 to TRBJ2-1, with TRBD2 identical over 15 bases. V dropped 5 bases and J dropped 9; count of bases not matched to a gene: 9. The CDR3 spans 16 residues. Germline-derived CDR1 and CDR2 are SGHNT and YYREEE (reference sequence). The CDR3 region has the DNA TGTGCCAGCAGTCCAGGACTAGCGGGGGGGCCGGGTGAGCAGTTCTTC. This gives the protein CASSPGLAGGPGEQFF.

This clone was seen only once. V gene TRBV28 combines with J gene TRBJ2-3, with 13 bases that match TRBD2. CDR3 size: 16 residues. Looked up from germline, CDR1 is MDHEN and CDR2 is SYDVKM. V lost 4 bases, J lost 3 bases, and 4 bases stayed unmatched. Written as DNA, the CDR3 is TGTGCCAGCAGTTCCCCACTAGCGGGAGGGACAGATACGCAGTATTTT. Translating gives CASSSPLAGGTDTQYF.

CDR3 DNA sequence: TGTGCCAGTAGTAGGGACAGGGCGAACACCGGGGAGCTGTTTTTT. As protein: CASSRDRANTGELFF. The V gene is TRBV19, the J gene TRBJ2-2; 9 bases line up with TRBD1. After removal of 4 bases from V and 0 bases from J, the junction contained 0 bases not matched to a gene. Germline V gives CDR1 LNHDA, CDR2 SQIVND (reference sequence). The CDR3 sequence is 15 residues long.

Points on this clone: One end of the junction varies from germline; a read error may be responsible. V is TRBV30 and J is TRBJ1-2; D ambiguous. Germline loops: CDR1 GTSNPN, CDR2 SVGIG (reference sequence). The length of the CDR3 is 14 residues. The CDR3 nucleotides are TGTGCCCGGAGTCTAGAGAGGGCCGGCTATGGCTACACCTTC. Its translation: CARSLERAGYGYTF.

V and J are TRBV27 and TRBJ1-6; D might be TRBD1 (6 bases). The CDR3 extends over 18 amino acids. The V and J ends lost 3 bases and 3 bases respectively, with 18 bases between them. The germline V gene has CDR1 MNHEY and CDR2 SMNVEV (reference sequence). The CDR3 loop reads CASSFGMGQSDYNSPLHF. The CDR3 region has the DNA TGTGCCAGCAGTTTCGGAATGGGACAATCAGACTATAATTCACCCCTCCACTTT.

This clone has only a few counts. The V gene is TRBV19, the J gene TRBJ1-5; 7 bases agree with TRBD1. Losses at the gene ends were 5 bases for V and 8 bases for J; bases not matched to a gene: 6. The CDR3 sequence is 13 residues long. CDR1 is LNHDA, CDR2 SQIVND, per germline (reference sequence). DNA for the CDR3: TGTGCCAGTAGTTTACAGGGGTTGGAGCCCCAGCATTTT. Translated: CASSLQGLEPQHF.

V usage is TRBV11-3 and J usage is TRBJ1-1, with D tentatively TRBD1 (6 bases). Germline-derived CDR1 and CDR2 are SGHNT and YENEEA. The CDR3 totals 12 residues. Trimming pared 5 bases from V and 6 bases from J, leaving 10 bases between. The CDR3 DNA sequence: TGTGCCAGCAGCAAGGGGGGGGCTGAAGCTTTCTTT. This sequence encodes CASSKGGAEAFF. The full variable domain, rest sourced from reference TRBV11-3 and TRBJ1-1, is EAGVVQSPRYKIIEKKQPVAFWCNPISGHNTLYWYLQNLGQGPELLIRYENEEAVDDSQLPKDRFSAERLKGVDSTLKIQPAELGDSAVYLCASSKGGAEAFFGQGTRLTVV.

The rearrangement uses TRBV6-6 and TRBJ1-3; D is undetermined. The CDR3 is made up of 13 amino acids. The germline V and J ends were trimmed by 6 bases and 4 bases, with 10 bases remaining between them. Per the germline V gene, CDR1 is MNHNY and CDR2 is SVGAGI (reference sequence). CDR3 region: CASSLERGNTIYF. The DNA of the CDR3 is TGTGCCAGCAGCCTCGAGAGAGGAAACACCATATATTTT.

The rearrangement uses TRBV10-3 and TRBJ2-5; 7 positions agree with TRBD1. The ends lost 10 bases at V and 4 bases at J; junction bases unmatched: 6. The CDR3 contains 12 residues. CDR1 ENHRY and CDR2 SYGVKD come from the germline V gene. CDR3 region: CATGTEGETQYF. The CDR3 region has the DNA TGTGCCACCGGGACAGAGGGAGAGACCCAGTACTTC.

The chain combines TRBV15 with TRBJ1-4, with a weak D call TRBD1 (6 bases). The CDR3 runs to 20 residues. In germline, CDR1 is LNHNV, CDR2 YYDKDF (reference sequence). V was pared by 0 bases and J by 0 bases, with 20 bases between. The CDR3 reads CATSRDSGGHRDSTNEKLFF. As DNA, the CDR3 is TGTGCCACCAGCAGAGATTCGGGCGGGCACAGGGATTCAACTAATGAAAAACTGTTTTTT.

The V call is TRBV2, the J call TRBJ1-3; 7 bases match TRBD1. The CDR3 spans 16 residues. The trim removed 6 bases at V and 3 bases at J, leaving 11 bases unmatched. CDR1 SNHLY and CDR2 FYNNEI come from the germline V gene. The CDR3 sequence is CASSPRWDRLGNTIYF. Written as DNA, the CDR3 is TGTGCCAGCAGCCCCAGGTGGGACAGACTTGGAAACACCATATATTTT.

V usage is TRBV11-2 and J usage is TRBJ2-5; D is possibly TRBD2 (6 bases). The CDR3 length is 15 residues. In germline, CDR1 is SGHAT, CDR2 FQNNGV. Trimming pared 1 base from V and 5 bases from J, leaving 14 bases between. CDR3 loop: CASSLGHTGGETQYF. CDR3 in DNA: TGTGCCAGCAGCTTAGGGCATACAGGAGGGGAGACCCAGTACTTC.

This clone turned up a few times. In DNA form, the CDR3 reads TGCGCCAGCAGTGAAGAGGGTAGGGGCTATGGCTACACCTTC. It codes for CASSEEGRGYGYTF. The chain uses TRBV10-2 and TRBJ1-2; a possible D gene is TRBD1 (5 bases). The CDR3 covers 14 residues. Germline CDR1 reads WSHSY; CDR2 reads SAAADI. With 3 bases removed from V and 4 bases from J, the gap between germline ends came to 12 bases.

CDR3 protein: CASSLTSGEQYF. In nucleotides, the CDR3 is TGTGCCAGCAGCTTAACCTCGGGCGAGCAGTACTTC. The chain employs TRBV11-2 and TRBJ2-7; D is uncertain. The V and J ends lost 2 bases and 6 bases respectively, with 8 bases between them. Germline CDR1 is SGHAT and CDR2 is FQNNGV. The CDR3 spans 12 residues.

CDR3 sequence (DNA): TGTGCCAGGGGAGCGGGTGAGCAGTTCTTC. It is translated as CARGAGEQFF. V gene TRBV2 combines with J gene TRBJ2-1, with TRBD2 as a possible D gene (6 bases). V was trimmed by 9 bases and J by 9 bases, leaving 9 bases between them. Germline V gene sequence: CDR1 SNHLY, CDR2 FYNNEI. The CDR3 runs 10 residues.

The chain carries TRBV6-5 and TRBJ2-3; 10 bases agree with TRBD2. The CDR3 totals 15 residues. Trimming removed 6 bases from V and 3 bases from J; junction bases left unmatched: 6. Germline CDR1 reads MNHEY; CDR2 reads SVGAGI. The CDR3 nucleotides read TGTGCCAGCAGCCTAGCGGGAGAGGGAACAGATACGCAGTATTTT. Translation gives CASSLAGEGTDTQYF.